These 32 T cell receptor beta chains originate from one sample sequenced in a study of T cell repertoires in cytomegalovirus infection. TCRdb redid the calling of the reads with MiXCR, one entry per CDR3 protein. The sample has roughly 860,000 distinct CDR3 sequences, approximately 29% seen once; the top ten hold around 12%. The antigens of these receptors remain unknown. The material was cultured CD8+ T cells from PBMCs, obtained from culture after CMV antigen stimulation. Receptors originate from a human donor in good health (CMV status not recorded). Some clones in this sample may be carry-over from other donors' samples.

The chain joins TRBV7-9 to TRBJ1-2; 7 bases agree with TRBD1. V lost 1 base, J lost 0 bases, and 5 bases stayed unmatched. CDR1 and CDR2 from the germline V gene are SEHNR and FQNEAQ (reference sequence). The length of the CDR3 is 16 residues. The CDR3 bases are TGTGCCAGCAGCTTAGTAGGACAGGAGTCTAACTATGGCTACACCTTC. Protein: CASSLVGQESNYGYTF.

The genes are TRBV19 and TRBJ1-5; no definite D call. The CDR3 runs 15 residues. From germline, CDR1 is LNHDA and CDR2 SQIVND (reference sequence). V lost 7 bases and J 4 bases, leaving 17 bases between the germline ends. The chain's CDR3 is CASTPTVEVNQPQHF. CDR3 bases: TGTGCCAGTACCCCAACGGTGGAGGTAAATCAGCCCCAGCATTTT. Complete variable domain (other parts from reference TRBV19 and TRBJ1-5): DGGITQSPKYLFRKEGQNVTLSCEQNLNHDAMYWYRQDPGQGLRLIYYSQIVNDFQKGDIAEGYSVSREKKESFPLTVTSAQKNPTAFYLCASTPTVEVNQPQHFGDGTRLSIL.

This clonotype showed up just a few times. The chain recombines TRBV6-2 or TRBV6-3 with TRBJ1-2; TRBD1 agrees at 7 bases. This CDR3 has 12 amino acids. The trim removed 2 bases at V and 8 bases at J, leaving 2 bases unmatched. Germline CDR1 and CDR2: MNHEY and SVGEGT. CDR3 nucleotides: TGTGCCAGCAGTTACGGGACAGTCGGCTACACCTTC. Protein sequence: CASSYGTVGYTF.

This clonotype was detected only once. V and J are TRBV2 and TRBJ1-4, with D tentatively TRBD1 (5 bases). V was clipped by 2 bases and J by 1 base, with 5 bases between them. This CDR3 comprises 14 residues. Germline CDR1 is SNHLY and CDR2 is FYNNEI. The CDR3 spells CASSEQGTNEKLFF. The CDR3 coding sequence is TGTGCCAGCAGTGAACAGGGAACTAATGAAAAACTGTTTTTT.

The chain recombines TRBV19 with TRBJ1-2; the match to TRBD1 covers 7 bases. The junction had 9 bases not matched to a gene; V was cut back by 4 bases and J by 4 bases. The germline V gene encodes CDR1 LNHDA and CDR2 SQIVND (reference sequence). The CDR3 totals 15 residues. The CDR3 region is CASSTTGSLRYGYTF. CDR3 nucleotides: TGTGCCAGTAGTACGACAGGGTCTCTTCGCTATGGCTACACCTTC.

This clonotype showed up just a few times. The V and J genes are TRBV7-9 and TRBJ2-2; no clear D gene. V was trimmed by 8 bases and J by 8 bases, leaving 9 bases between them. This CDR3 spans 11 amino acids. Germline CDR1 reads SEHNR; CDR2 reads FQNEAQ (reference sequence). The CDR3 region is CASPKAGELFF. The CDR3 region has the DNA TGTGCCAGCCCCAAGGCTGGGGAGCTGTTTTTT.

This clonotype came up a few times. The rearrangement joins TRBV27 to TRBJ1-2; D possibly corresponds to TRBD1 (6 bases). The ends were cut back, 2 bases at V and 5 bases at J, with 12 bases in the middle. The CDR3 contains 14 residues. The germline CDR1 and CDR2 sequences are MNHEY and SMNVEV (reference sequence). The CDR3 DNA follows: TGTGCCAGCAGTTTAGAGGGGGATCGGTATGGCTACACCTTC. Its protein is CASSLEGDRYGYTF.

Note on this clonotype: This sequence may be a read error, since a much larger clone differs from it by one base. The rearrangement joins TRBV11-2 to TRBJ2-4, with 7 bases aligning to TRBD1. Germline CDR1 is SGHAT and CDR2 is FQNNGV. The CDR3 runs to 17 residues. The CDR3 spells CASSRPPQQGDKSIQYF. The CDR3 nucleotides are TGTGCCAGCAGCCGTCCACCCCAGCAGGGGGACAAAAGCATTCAGTACTTC.

This chain joins TRBV14 and TRBJ1-4; TRBD1 is a possible D gene (5 bases). This CDR3 spans 15 amino acids. Germline lookup yields CDR1 SGHDN and CDR2 FVKESK. Between the trimmed V and J ends, which lost 8 bases and 0 bases, there was a span of 13 bases. The CDR3 protein is CASGKGRTTNEKLFF. CDR3 in DNA: TGTGCCAGCGGAAAGGGGCGGACAACTAATGAAAAACTGTTTTTT.

V and J are TRBV4-1 and TRBJ1-3; no reliable D call. The V gene's germline CDR1 is MGHRA and CDR2 YSYEKL. V was trimmed by 7 bases and J by 8 bases, leaving 9 bases between them. CDR3 length: 11 amino acids. CDR3 in DNA: TGCGCCAGCACTGACGGAGACACCATATATTTT. Translating gives CASTDGDTIYF.

This sequence joins TRBV24-1 and TRBJ2-2; 9 bases fit TRBD1. The junction had 4 bases not matched to a gene; V was cut back by 4 bases and J by 5 bases. Germline V gives CDR1 KGHDR, CDR2 SFDVKD. This CDR3 is 15 amino acids long. The CDR3 DNA follows: TGTGCCACCAGTGAACGGACAGGGGTAACCGGGGAGCTGTTTTTT. It codes for CATSERTGVTGELFF.

This chain links TRBV7-9 with TRBJ1-2; D gene ambiguous. The CDR3 loop spans 13 amino acids. Trimming removed 2 bases at V and 8 bases at J, with 12 bases between. Per germline, CDR1 SEHNR and CDR2 FQNEAQ (reference sequence). CDR3 bases: TGTGCCAGCAGCTTACCAAGGAACCCAGGCTACACCTTC. This gives the protein CASSLPRNPGYTF. Combining the CDR3 with reference TRBV7-9 and TRBJ1-2 gives the whole variable domain DTGVSQNPRHKITKRGQNVTFRCDPISEHNRLYWYRQTLGQGPEFLTYFQNEAQLEKSRLLSDRFSAERPKGSFSTLEIQRTEQGDSAMYLCASSLPRNPGYTFGSGTRLTVV.

This clonotype showed up many times. The chain recombines TRBV6-1 with TRBJ2-5, with TRBD2 matching 12 bases. V was pared by 5 bases and J by 7 bases, with 5 bases of the junction left unmatched. Germline V gene data show CDR1 as MNHNS and CDR2 as SASEGT. This CDR3 has 14 amino acids. This CDR3 reads CASSLAGGPRTQYF. The CDR3 coding sequence is TGTGCCAGCAGTCTAGCGGGGGGGCCCAGGACCCAGTACTTC.

This clonotype was seen a few times. The rearrangement uses TRBV12-3 or TRBV12-4 and TRBJ2-3; 9 bases align to TRBD2. This CDR3 has 16 residues. With V trimmed by 3 bases and J by 2 bases, 6 bases remained unmatched. CDR3 DNA sequence: TGTGCCAGCAGTTTGCCCACTAGCGGGTACACAGATACGCAGTATTTT. It yields the protein CASSLPTSGYTDTQYF.

The count of this clonotype is one. V and J are TRBV11-1 and TRBJ1-1, with unresolved D. Germline V lookup: CDR1 SGHAT, CDR2 FQDESV (reference sequence). CDR3 length: 14 amino acids. Trimming left V 4 bases short and J 14 bases short, with 23 bases between. The CDR3, as DNA: TGTGCCAGCAGCTGGGCCATACTAAACACTGAAGAGTTCTTT. Translating gives CASSWAILNTEEFF.

At least ten counts were recorded for this clonotype. This chain uses TRBV7-6 with TRBJ2-2; 9 bases agree with TRBD1. With 3 bases clipped from V and 5 bases from J, the junction kept 10 bases outside the gene matches. The germline gives CDR1 SGHVS, CDR2 FNYEAQ. This CDR3 has 17 amino acids. Written as DNA, the CDR3 is TGTGCCAGCAGCTTTTTCCCCGGACAGGGGTGGACCGGGGAGCTGTTTTTT. It translates to CASSFFPGQGWTGELFF.

This clonotype was counted at least ten times. V usage is TRBV12-3 or TRBV12-4 and J usage is TRBJ2-7, with D unresolved. With 1 base removed from V and 6 bases from J, the gap between germline ends came to 10 bases. The CDR3 covers 13 residues. CDR3 residues: CASSLDTWGEQYV. CDR3 DNA: TGTGCCAGCAGTTTAGATACCTGGGGCGAGCAGTACGTC.

V and J are TRBV4-1 and TRBJ1-1, with TRBD1 as a possible D gene (5 bases). Germline V gene lookup returns CDR1 MGHRA and CDR2 YSYEKL. V was pared by 2 bases and J by 0 bases, with 13 bases between. This CDR3 is built from 16 residues. The CDR3 region is CASSQWAEDMNTEAFF. The DNA for the CDR3 is TGCGCCAGCAGCCAATGGGCAGAGGACATGAACACTGAAGCTTTCTTT.

CDR3 nucleotides: TGTGCCAGCAGCCGGGACAGGGCATTCCAGCCCCAGCATTTT. It codes for CASSRDRAFQPQHF. The chain has TRBV7-4 and TRBJ1-5; 9 nucleotides agree with TRBD1. The germline gives CDR1 SGHVT, CDR2 SQSDAQ. The CDR3 loop spans 14 amino acids. V lost 5 bases and J lost 7; bases outside the gene matches: 6.

This clonotype was observed a handful of times. The rearrangement links TRBV4-1 to TRBJ2-2; D is uncertain. Per germline, CDR1 MGHRA and CDR2 YSYEKL. The CDR3 has 13 residues. Trimming pared 3 bases from V and 2 bases from J, leaving 4 bases between. The CDR3 DNA reads TGCGCCAGCAGCCATGTTAACACCGGGGAGCTGTTTTTT. This translates into CASSHVNTGELFF.

The V and J genes are TRBV6-1 and TRBJ2-7; no clear D. The CDR3 has 15 amino acids. V was clipped by 2 bases and J by 4 bases, with 15 bases between them. CDR1 is MNHNS and CDR2 is SASEGT in the germline V gene. The CDR3: CASSELNSYGYEQYF. CDR3 coding DNA: TGTGCCAGCAGTGAACTCAACAGCTACGGTTACGAGCAGTACTTC.

J is TRBJ2-5 and V is TRBV28; 9 nucleotides line up with TRBD2. Germline CDR1 and CDR2: MDHEN and SYDVKM. V shed 3 bases and J 0 bases; nucleotides not matched to a gene: 14. This CDR3 is 19 amino acids long. CDR3 region: CASSFLGSGGVIHQETQYF. CDR3 nucleotides: TGTGCCAGCAGTTTTTTAGGTAGCGGGGGAGTGATCCACCAAGAGACCCAGTACTTC. The full variable domain, with the rest looked up from reference TRBV28 and TRBJ2-5, is DVKVTQSSRYLVKRTGEKVFLECVQDMDHENMFWYRQDPGLGLRLIYFSYDVKMKEKGDIPEGYSVSREKKERFSLILESASTNQTSMYLCASSFLGSGGVIHQETQYFGPGTRLLVL.

V is TRBV12-3 or TRBV12-4 and J is TRBJ2-7; tentative D call: TRBD1 (6 bases). V gave up 0 bases and J gave up 0 bases, with 12 bases separating them. The length of the CDR3 is 16 residues. The CDR3 DNA reads TGTGCCAGCAGTTTAGCGTGGCGCAGGGGCTCCTACGAGCAGTACTTC. It is translated as CASSLAWRRGSYEQYF.

The chain couples TRBV19 to TRBJ2-2; the match to TRBD2 covers 8 bases. V was clipped by 3 bases and J by 2 bases; unmatched bases: 11. The CDR3 runs to 18 residues. Germline V CDR1 and CDR2: LNHDA, SQIVND (reference sequence). CDR3 protein: CASSMGGLAQSNTGELFF. The CDR3 nucleotides read TGTGCCAGTAGTATGGGAGGACTAGCCCAATCAAACACCGGGGAGCTGTTTTTT.

Worth noting for this clonotype: A read error is possible here, since a much larger clone lies one base away. The chain couples TRBV7-2 to TRBJ2-7; D remains ambiguous. The CDR3 runs 13 residues. CDR1 and CDR2 from the germline V gene are SGHTA and FQGNSA. V lost 4 bases and J lost 2, with 9 bases in between. DNA for the CDR3: TGTACCAGCAGCTCCGCGGCAGCCTACGAGCAGTACTTC. It translates to CTSSSAAAYEQYF. Using reference TRBV7-2 and TRBJ2-7 for the parts outside the CDR3, the full variable domain is GAGVSQSPSNKVTEKGKDVELRCDPISGHTALYWYRQSLGQGLEFLIYFQGNSAPDKSGLPSDRFSAERTGGSVSTLTIQRTQQEDSAVYLCTSSSAAAYEQYFGPGTRLTVT.

The gene calls are TRBV27 and TRBJ2-1; no reliable D call. The CDR3 runs to 13 residues. With 3 bases removed from V and 5 bases from J, the gap between germline ends came to 8 bases. From germline, CDR1 is MNHEY and CDR2 SMNVEV (reference sequence). CDR3 region: CASSFFADNEQFF. The CDR3, as DNA: TGTGCCAGCAGTTTCTTTGCGGACAATGAGCAGTTCTTC.

The V and J genes are TRBV4-3 and TRBJ2-7; a possible D gene is TRBD2 (6 bases). The V gene's germline CDR1 is LGHNA and CDR2 YSLEER. The V and J ends lost 0 bases and 2 bases respectively, with 11 bases between them. The CDR3 runs to 15 residues. This chain's CDR3 is CASSQESGVPYEQYV. In DNA form, the CDR3 reads TGCGCCAGCAGCCAAGAGTCGGGGGTTCCCTACGAGCAGTACGTC.

This clonotype occurred a few times. V usage is TRBV28 and J usage is TRBJ1-5; the match to TRBD1 covers 7 bases. The CDR3 contains 19 residues. The germline V gene has CDR1 MDHEN and CDR2 SYDVKM. V shed 3 bases, J shed 5 bases, and the junction held 19 bases outside the gene matches. The CDR3 loop is CASSLAGSETGNNHQPQHF. As DNA, the CDR3 is TGTGCCAGCAGTTTGGCGGGAAGCGAGACAGGGAATAATCATCAGCCCCAGCATTTT.

V usage is TRBV7-6 and J usage is TRBJ1-3, with D hard to call. The CDR3 runs 16 residues. Germline V gene lookup returns CDR1 SGHVS and CDR2 FNYEAQ. The CDR3 region has the DNA TGTGCTAACAGTTTTATATACCCGCGCTCTGGAAACACCATATATTTT. The encoded protein is CANSFIYPRSGNTIYF. Drawing the rest from reference TRBV7-6 and TRBJ1-3, the complete variable domain is GAGVSQSPRYKVTKRGQDVALRCDPISGHVSLYWYRQALGQGPEFLTYFNYEAQQDKSGLPNDRFSAERPEGSISTLTIQRTEQRDSAMYRCANSFIYPRSGNTIYFGEGSWLTVV.

This clonotype appeared a few times. This CDR3 is CASRPGGRTDTQYF. In nucleotides, the CDR3 is TGTGCCAGTCGACCCGGGGGGCGCACAGATACGCAGTATTTT. The chain employs TRBV12-3 or TRBV12-4 and TRBJ2-3; a possible D gene is TRBD2 (7 bases). With 9 bases removed from V and 1 base from J, the gap between germline ends came to 14 bases. The CDR3 extends over 14 amino acids.

This clonotype occurred a few times. This chain connects TRBV7-9 to TRBJ2-7, with 7 positions matching TRBD1. Germline V gives CDR1 SEHNR, CDR2 FQNEAQ (reference sequence). CDR3 length equals 14 residues. Trimming removed 1 base from V and 2 bases from J; junction bases left unmatched: 2. CDR3 protein: CASSLEQGPYEQYF. Here the CDR3 DNA reads TGTGCCAGCAGCTTAGAACAGGGGCCCTACGAGCAGTACTTC.

The table lists this clonotype with many counts. The chain carries TRBV7-9 and TRBJ2-1, with D perhaps matching TRBD1 or TRBD2 (6 bases each). V lost 4 bases, J lost 0 bases, and 16 bases lay in between. The CDR3 covers 17 residues. Germline V gives CDR1 SEHNR, CDR2 FQNEAQ (reference sequence). As DNA, the CDR3 is TGTGCCAGCAGCTACGGTCCCGGGGGCAGCTCCTACAATGAGCAGTTCTTC. Translation gives CASSYGPGGSSYNEQFF.